This entry describes one T cell receptor beta chain. Its antigen is currently unknown. Approximately 9.4 milliliters was the volume of peripheral blood drawn from each donor. The second PCR ran about 7 to 12 cycles with a sample-barcoded 5' primer and J-beta primers. With 12 random nucleotides, a template-switch adaptor tagged each individual cDNA molecule. TCRdb ran MiXCR on the 5' RACE reads and lists one entry per CDR3 protein. Of approximately 900,000 distinct CDR3 sequences in the sample, under 50% were seen once. This CDR3 is built from 14 residues. The V end was cut by 8 bases, the J end by 3 bases, with 17 bases between. Germline-derived CDR1 and CDR2 are MNHEY and SMNVEV (reference sequence). This specimen belongs to a study of blood T cells in healthy people across ages. General observations from the study: Expanded clonotype changes were possibly confounded by unknown donor CMV status. PBMCs left unsorted prevented a conclusive naive versus antigen-experienced comparison.

What was sequenced was blood. The chain couples TRBV27 to TRBJ2-7; a weak D match, TRBD1 (6 bases). The source of this sequence is a man in his thirties or forties in good health. CDR3 bases: TGTGCCAGCCGAATTGGGGACAAGATCTACGAGCAGTACTTC. It yields the protein CASRIGDKIYEQYF.